This T cell receptor beta chain is drawn from a study of high-grade serous ovarian cancer treatment subgroups. On the study more broadly: On average, approximately 14,000 reads and about 7,400 unique TCR beta rearrangements were obtained per sample.

Findings of the study overall: Bulk tumor TCR sequencing gave no spatial information. CDR1 and CDR2 were left unanalyzed; analyses focused on CDR3. Repertoire similarity ranged about 0.095 to 0.8 between tumors of one patient.

Germline V gives CDR1 MGHDK, CDR2 SYGVNS. The CDR3 has 14 residues. Germline trimming cut 4 bases from V and 5 bases from J; bases unmatched to any gene: 5. In regard to this clone: Antigen: not known.

The repertoire was sequenced with immunoSEQ multiplex PCR; TCRdb's copy has only in-frame clones and lacks some. The sample holds about 3,100 clones; about 80% are singletons and the top ten take more than 7.5%. Tumor samples were obtained before definitive surgery or chemotherapy. Sequenced: tumor tissue. The source is a human donor with high-grade serous ovarian cancer. The chain links TRBV25-1 to TRBJ2-5; 9 bases align to TRBD1. Here the CDR3 reads CASSVGQGKETQYF. CDR3 DNA: TGTGCCAGCAGTGTGGGACAGGGAAAGGAGACCCAGTACTTC.